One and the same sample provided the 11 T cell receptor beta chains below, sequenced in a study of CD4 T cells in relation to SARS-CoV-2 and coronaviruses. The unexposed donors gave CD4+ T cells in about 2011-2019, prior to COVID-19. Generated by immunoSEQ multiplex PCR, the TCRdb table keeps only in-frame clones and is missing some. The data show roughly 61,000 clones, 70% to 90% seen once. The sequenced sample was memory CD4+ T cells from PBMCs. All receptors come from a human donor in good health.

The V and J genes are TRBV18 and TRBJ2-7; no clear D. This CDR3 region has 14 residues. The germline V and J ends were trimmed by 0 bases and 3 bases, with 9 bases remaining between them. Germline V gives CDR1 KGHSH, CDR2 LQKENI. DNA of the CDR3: TGTGCCAGCTCACCACCGGCCAGATTCTACGAGCAGTACTTC. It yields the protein CASSPPARFYEQYF.

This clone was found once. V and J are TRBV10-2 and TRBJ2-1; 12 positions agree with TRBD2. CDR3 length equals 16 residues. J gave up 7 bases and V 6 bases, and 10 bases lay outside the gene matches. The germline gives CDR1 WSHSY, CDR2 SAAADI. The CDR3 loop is CASRRTLAGGVNEQFF. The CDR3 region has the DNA TGCGCCAGCAGAAGAACCCTAGCGGGAGGGGTAAATGAGCAGTTCTTC.

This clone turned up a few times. CDR3 bases: TGTGCCAGTAGTATTGTGGCCAGGACGACCTACGAGCAGTACTTC. This encodes CASSIVARTTYEQYF. The rearrangement links TRBV19 to TRBJ2-7; no reliable D call. Between the trimmed V and J ends, which lost 3 bases and 2 bases, there was a span of 14 bases. This CDR3 region has 15 residues. CDR1 and CDR2 (germline): LNHDA, SQIVND (reference sequence).

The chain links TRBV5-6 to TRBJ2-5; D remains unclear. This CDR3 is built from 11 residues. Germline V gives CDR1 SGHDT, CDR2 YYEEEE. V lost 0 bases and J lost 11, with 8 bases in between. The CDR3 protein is CASSLAERQYF. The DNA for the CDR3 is TGTGCCAGCAGCTTGGCAGAACGTCAGTACTTC. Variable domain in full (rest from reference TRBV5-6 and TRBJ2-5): DAGVTQSPTHLIKTRGQQVTLRCSPKSGHDTVSWYQQALGQGPQFIFQYYEEEERQRGNFPDRFSGHQFPNYSSELNVNALLLGDSALYLCASSLAERQYFGPGTRLLVL.

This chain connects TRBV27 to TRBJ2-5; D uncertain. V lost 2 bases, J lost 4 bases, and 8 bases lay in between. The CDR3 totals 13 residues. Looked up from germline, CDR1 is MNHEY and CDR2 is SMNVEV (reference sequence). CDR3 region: CASSLVGGETQYF. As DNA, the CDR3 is TGTGCCAGCAGTTTAGTGGGTGGAGAGACCCAGTACTTC.

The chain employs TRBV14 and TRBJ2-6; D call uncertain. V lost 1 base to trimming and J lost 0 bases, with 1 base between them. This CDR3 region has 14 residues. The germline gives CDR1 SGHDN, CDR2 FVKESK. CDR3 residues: CASSQVSGANVLTF. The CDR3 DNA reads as TGTGCCAGCAGCCAAGTCTCTGGGGCCAACGTCCTGACTTTC.

The CDR3 region is CASSGAARTDTQYF. The CDR3 region has the DNA TGTGCCAGCAGTGGGGCCGCGAGAACAGATACGCAGTATTTT. The chain couples TRBV28 to TRBJ2-3, with a tentative D call TRBD1 (5 bases). This CDR3 has 14 amino acids. Germline V gene sequence: CDR1 MDHEN, CDR2 SYDVKM. The V end lost 5 bases, the J end lost 3 bases, and 12 bases lay between the germline ends.

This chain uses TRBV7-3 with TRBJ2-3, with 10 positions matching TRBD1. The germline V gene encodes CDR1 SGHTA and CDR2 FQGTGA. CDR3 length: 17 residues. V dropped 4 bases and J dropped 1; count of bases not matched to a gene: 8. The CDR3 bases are TGTGCCAGCAGCTGGGGACAGGGGACCTTCGGCACAGATACGCAGTATTTT. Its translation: CASSWGQGTFGTDTQYF.

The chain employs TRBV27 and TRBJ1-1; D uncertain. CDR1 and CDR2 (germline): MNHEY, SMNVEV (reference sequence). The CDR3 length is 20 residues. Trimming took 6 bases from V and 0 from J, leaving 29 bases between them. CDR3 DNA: TGTGCCAGCAGGCCCAGCGATTTCGGTCCAAGGAGAAACATGAACACTGAAGCTTTCTTT. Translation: CASRPSDFGPRRNMNTEAFF.

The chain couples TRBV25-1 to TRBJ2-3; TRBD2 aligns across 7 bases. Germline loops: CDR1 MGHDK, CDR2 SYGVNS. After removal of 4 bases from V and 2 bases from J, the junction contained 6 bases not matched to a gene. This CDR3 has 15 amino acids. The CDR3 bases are TGTGCCAGCAGTGGGTCCGGGACTATCACAGATACGCAGTATTTT. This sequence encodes CASSGSGTITDTQYF. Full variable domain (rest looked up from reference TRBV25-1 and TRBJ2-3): EADIYQTPRYLVIGTGKKITLECSQTMGHDKMYWYQQDPGMELHLIHYSYGVNSTEKGDLSSESTVSRIRTEHFPLTLESARPSHTSQYLCASSGSGTITDTQYFGPGTRLTVL.

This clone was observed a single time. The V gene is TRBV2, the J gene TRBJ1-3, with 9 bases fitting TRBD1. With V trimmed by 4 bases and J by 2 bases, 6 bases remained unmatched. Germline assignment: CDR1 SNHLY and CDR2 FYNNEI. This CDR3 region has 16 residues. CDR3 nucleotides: TGTGCCAGCAGTGCCTCCGGGACAGGGACTGGAAACACCATATATTTT. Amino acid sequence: CASSASGTGTGNTIYF.